The 25 T cell receptor beta chains given below trace back to one sample, sequenced in a study of technical replicates of blood from a handful of donors. Using immunoSEQ multiplex PCR, the repertoire was profiled, and TCRdb retains in-frame clones only, with some absent. Of tens of thousands of clones listed, about nine tenths are singletons. Sequencing was done on a sample of T cells isolated from PBMCs. The receptors stem from a human donor in good health.

The chain has TRBV9 and TRBJ2-1, with TRBD2 matching 7 bases. With 4 bases clipped from V and 6 bases from J, the junction kept 10 bases outside the gene matches. The CDR3 sequence is 15 residues long. The germline V gene has CDR1 SGDLS and CDR2 YYNGEE. The CDR3 nucleotides are TGTGCCAGCAGCCCCCAGGCGGGAGCTACCAATGAGCAGTTCTTC. Its protein is CASSPQAGATNEQFF.

This chain joins TRBV29-1 and TRBJ1-1, with a tentative D call TRBD1 (5 bases). The CDR3 spans 13 residues. CDR1 and CDR2 from the germline V gene are SQVTM and ANQGSEA. Trimming stripped 8 bases from V and 0 bases from J, with 13 bases between. The CDR3 protein is CSLKTELNTEAFF. CDR3 coding DNA: TGCAGCCTAAAGACAGAATTGAACACTGAAGCTTTCTTT.

The chain combines TRBV2 with TRBJ2-2; D uncertain. Germline V gives CDR1 SNHLY, CDR2 FYNNEI. V was shortened by 3 bases and J by 0 bases, with 8 bases between the two germline ends. The CDR3 extends over 15 amino acids. CDR3: CASSERRANTGELFF. The DNA for the CDR3 is TGTGCCAGCAGTGAGCGCCGCGCGAACACCGGGGAGCTGTTTTTT.

This chain joins TRBV27 and TRBJ2-5; TRBD1 matches 10 bases. The CDR3 extends over 17 amino acids. V dropped 2 bases and J dropped 4; count of bases not matched to a gene: 10. The V gene's germline CDR1 is MNHEY and CDR2 SMNVEV (reference sequence). CDR3 DNA sequence: TGTGCCAGCAGTTTAGCCCGGGACAGGGGCTGGGGAGAGACCCAGTACTTC. Translating it yields CASSLARDRGWGETQYF.

This rearrangement joins TRBV30 to TRBJ1-1, with 11 bases identical to TRBD1. The CDR3 is made up of 17 amino acids. With 0 bases clipped from V and 2 bases from J, the junction kept 8 bases outside the gene matches. Germline CDR1 reads GTSNPN; CDR2 reads SVGIG (reference sequence). CDR3 DNA sequence: TGTGCCTGGAGTGTACTTGGGACAGGGGGAGGCAACACTGAAGCTTTCTTT. Protein: CAWSVLGTGGGNTEAFF.

V usage is TRBV9 and J usage is TRBJ1-1; 9 nucleotides agree with TRBD1. Germline lookup yields CDR1 SGDLS and CDR2 YYNGEE. This CDR3 region has 15 residues. V was pared by 4 bases and J by 6 bases, with 10 bases of the junction left unmatched. This chain's CDR3 is CASSPPTGGNAEAFF. DNA of the CDR3: TGTGCCAGCAGCCCTCCTACAGGGGGCAACGCTGAAGCTTTCTTT.

The chain combines TRBV19 with TRBJ2-5, with 7 bases lining up with TRBD1. The CDR3 spans 14 residues. Germline-derived CDR1 and CDR2 are LNHDA and SQIVND (reference sequence). Trimming took 5 bases from V and 5 from J; bases not matched to a gene: 8. CDR3 sequence (DNA): TGTGCCAGTAGTGGCCAGGGGGTCAGCGAGACCCAGTACTTC. Its translation: CASSGQGVSETQYF.

The count of this clone is one. The DNA of the CDR3 is TGTGCCAGCAGCGTAGCGGGGTTCCCCACAGATACGCAGTATTTT. The encoded protein is CASSVAGFPTDTQYF. V gene TRBV9 combines with J gene TRBJ2-3, with a possible D match to TRBD2 (5 bases). Looked up from germline, CDR1 is SGDLS and CDR2 is YYNGEE. Trimming cost V 0 bases and J 2 bases, with 10 bases left between them. The CDR3 totals 15 residues.

The gene calls are TRBV7-3 and TRBJ1-2; D is unclear. This CDR3 comprises 15 residues. Germline V gene lookup returns CDR1 SGHTA and CDR2 FQGTGA. Trimming removed 1 base from V and 2 bases from J, with 11 bases in between. The CDR3 nucleotides read TGTGCCAGCAGCTTAAATCCGGCGGGGAACTATGGCTACACCTTC. It yields the protein CASSLNPAGNYGYTF.

The rearrangement joins TRBV13 to TRBJ2-5, with TRBD2 matching 12 bases. The V segment lost 9 bases and the J segment 5 bases; nucleotides outside the gene matches: 10. Per the germline V gene, CDR1 is PRHDT and CDR2 is FYEKMQ (reference sequence). This CDR3 is built from 15 residues. The CDR3 spells CASRLAGDLVETQYF. In nucleotides, the CDR3 is TGTGCCAGTCGACTAGCGGGAGACCTGGTCGAGACCCAGTACTTC.

This sequence joins TRBV7-3 and TRBJ2-1; 10 bases are shared with TRBD2. CDR3 length equals 15 residues. Trimming took 7 bases from V and 5 from J; bases not matched to a gene: 8. Germline V gene sequence: CDR1 SGHTA, CDR2 FQGTGA. CDR3 sequence (DNA): TGTGCCAGCAACTTTACTAGCGGGATTAACAATGAGCAGTTCTTC. This codes for CASNFTSGINNEQFF.

This clone was picked up one time. The V and J genes are TRBV18 and TRBJ1-2; TRBD1 might be the D (5 bases). Trimming left V 0 bases short and J 7 bases short, with 15 bases between. This CDR3 spans 15 amino acids. Germline V CDR1 and CDR2: KGHSH, LQKENI. CDR3 nucleotides: TGTGCCAGCTCACCACCGGCAGGGAAGGCCTTTGGCTACACCTTC. The encoded protein is CASSPPAGKAFGYTF.

The chain uses TRBV4-3 and TRBJ2-1, with 7 nucleotides matching TRBD2. The junction had 2 bases not matched to a gene; V was cut back by 1 base and J by 2 bases. CDR1 and CDR2 from the germline V gene are LGHNA and YSLEER. The CDR3 has 15 residues. CDR3 residues: CASSQGRGAYNEQFF. In DNA form, the CDR3 reads TGCGCCAGCAGCCAAGGCCGGGGGGCCTACAATGAGCAGTTCTTC.

The rearrangement joins TRBV5-4 to TRBJ1-3, with unresolved D. CDR1 and CDR2 from the germline V gene are SGHNT and YYREEE (reference sequence). Trimming shortened V by 4 bases and J by 1 base, and 9 bases separated the two germline ends. CDR3 length: 14 residues. Written as DNA, the CDR3 is TGTGCCAGCAGCCTAGATGGATCTGGAAACACCATATATTTT. Amino acids: CASSLDGSGNTIYF. Supplemented by reference TRBV5-4 and TRBJ1-3, the full variable domain reads ETGVTQSPTHLIKTRGQQVTLRCSSQSGHNTVSWYQQALGQGPQFIFQYYREEENGRGNFPPRFSGLQFPNYSSELNVNALELDDSALYLCASSLDGSGNTIYFGEGSWLTVV.

This rearrangement joins TRBV5-4 to TRBJ2-7; D might be TRBD1 (5 bases). V was pared by 2 bases and J by 2 bases, with 11 bases between. This CDR3 spans 14 amino acids. Germline V gene data show CDR1 as SGHNT and CDR2 as YYREEE (reference sequence). CDR3 region: CASSFGAKAYEQYF. The CDR3 DNA follows: TGTGCCAGCAGCTTTGGGGCCAAGGCCTACGAGCAGTACTTC. Based on the CDR3 plus reference TRBV5-4 and TRBJ2-7, the full variable domain is ETGVTQSPTHLIKTRGQQVTLRCSSQSGHNTVSWYQQALGQGPQFIFQYYREEENGRGNFPPRFSGLQFPNYSSELNVNALELDDSALYLCASSFGAKAYEQYFGPGTRLTVT.

The chain is built from TRBV4-1 and TRBJ1-5; maybe TRBD1 (6 bases). V lost 4 bases and J 3 bases, leaving 13 bases between the germline ends. Germline V gives CDR1 MGHRA, CDR2 YSYEKL. The CDR3 is 15 amino acids. The CDR3 region is CASSPRDTLNQPQHF. CDR3 nucleotide sequence: TGCGCCAGCAGCCCCCGGGACACTCTCAATCAGCCCCAGCATTTT.

The V gene is TRBV10-2, the J gene TRBJ2-1; unclear D gene. V shed 3 bases and J shed 9 bases, with 6 bases lying between them. CDR1 and CDR2 from the germline V gene are WSHSY and SAAADI. The CDR3 totals 11 residues. CDR3 nucleotides: TGCGCCAGCAGTGACTCTATTGAGCAGTTCTTC. Residues: CASSDSIEQFF.

This clone was recorded a few times. V is TRBV30 and J is TRBJ2-7, with a tentative D call TRBD1 (6 bases). With 4 bases removed from V and 3 bases from J, the gap between germline ends came to 13 bases. The V gene's germline CDR1 is GTSNPN and CDR2 SVGIG (reference sequence). CDR3 length: 13 amino acids. CDR3 nucleotide sequence: TGTGCCTGGACCGGGACACCCTACTACGAGCAGTACTTC. Protein sequence: CAWTGTPYYEQYF.

The genes are TRBV27 and TRBJ1-2; D uncertain. Trimming removed 6 bases from V and 4 bases from J, with 15 bases in between. This CDR3 is 14 amino acids long. The germline gives CDR1 MNHEY, CDR2 SMNVEV (reference sequence). This chain's CDR3 is CASSPFGVGYGYTF. In DNA form, the CDR3 reads TGTGCCAGCAGCCCCTTCGGGGTGGGCTATGGCTACACCTTC.

The chain uses TRBV10-3 and TRBJ2-7, with D perhaps matching TRBD1 (6 bases). The length of the CDR3 is 15 residues. Germline assignment: CDR1 ENHRY and CDR2 SYGVKD. V was trimmed by 3 bases and J by 6 bases, leaving 18 bases between them. The CDR3 DNA reads as TGTGCCATCAGTGAAGACCCCAGGGGTGAGTCCGAGCAGTACTTC. It codes for CAISEDPRGESEQYF.

The chain uses TRBV9 and TRBJ2-2; 9 bases fit TRBD2. Trimming took 3 bases from V and 2 from J; bases not matched to a gene: 5. This CDR3 spans 16 amino acids. Germline values: CDR1 SGDLS, CDR2 YYNGEE. CDR3 residues: CASSGWTSVNTGELFF. The CDR3 DNA reads TGTGCCAGCAGCGGATGGACTAGCGTAAACACCGGGGAGCTGTTTTTT.

The rearrangement joins TRBV29-1 to TRBJ2-1; TRBD1 is a possible D gene (5 bases). CDR1 and CDR2 from the germline V gene are SQVTM and ANQGSEA. Trimming stripped 2 bases from V and 4 bases from J, with 12 bases between. The CDR3 has 14 residues. The CDR3 loop is CSVERRDPYNEQFF. DNA of the CDR3: TGCAGCGTTGAACGCAGGGATCCATACAATGAGCAGTTCTTC.

The chain couples TRBV2 to TRBJ1-5, with TRBD1 matching 8 bases. Losses at the gene ends were 5 bases for V and 5 bases for J; bases not matched to a gene: 5. The CDR3 contains 14 residues. In germline, CDR1 is SNHLY, CDR2 FYNNEI. CDR3 coding DNA: TGTGCCAGCAGTCGGTCAGGGGGCGATCAGCCCCAGCATTTT. This sequence encodes CASSRSGGDQPQHF. Drawing the rest from reference TRBV2 and TRBJ1-5, the complete variable domain is EPEVTQTPSHQVTQMGQEVILRCVPISNHLYFYWYRQILGQKVEFLVSFYNNEISEKSEIFDDQFSVERPDGSNFTLKIRSTKLEDSAMYFCASSRSGGDQPQHFGDGTRLSIL.

This chain connects TRBV11-2 to TRBJ2-1; 7 bases line up with TRBD2. Germline CDR1 is SGHAT and CDR2 is FQNNGV. V was clipped by 7 bases and J by 2 bases; unmatched bases: 5. The CDR3 covers 14 residues. CDR3 loop: CASIKSGTYNEQFF. Written as DNA, the CDR3 is TGTGCCAGCATCAAAAGCGGGACCTACAATGAGCAGTTCTTC.

This clone was seen only a few times. V usage is TRBV2 and J usage is TRBJ2-7; 9 bases map to TRBD2. The CDR3 spans 15 residues. Unmatched junction bases numbered 12, after V lost 10 bases and J lost 2 bases. Germline V CDR1 and CDR2: SNHLY, FYNNEI. Written as DNA, the CDR3 is TGTGCCATCGCCTCCGGGACTAGCCGCGCCTACGAGCAGTACTTC. Amino acid sequence: CAIASGTSRAYEQYF.